This section outlines one T cell receptor beta chain sequence together with its context. What it binds is unknown. This sample is part of a study of a mutant IDH1 vaccine in newly diagnosed glioma. Study-wide context: Beginning 4-6 weeks after radiotherapy alone, or with temozolomide cycles, vaccination took place.

This table comes from immunoSEQ multiplex PCR, and its TCRdb copy is limited to in-frame clones, with some not included. The data show approximately 81,000 clones, roughly 85% seen once. The CDR3 length is 14 residues. Per germline, CDR1 MDHEN and CDR2 SYDVKM. J was trimmed by 1 base and V by 6 bases; bases with no gene match: 3. Time point described: week 23, last vaccination. Each vaccine dose was 300 ug of mutant IDH1 20-mer peptide, with topical imiquimod. Each donor presented with a new WHO grade 3 or 4 astrocytoma that tested IDH1-mutant and showed ATRX loss. The rearrangement links TRBV28 to TRBJ1-3; 7 nucleotides align to TRBD1. The clonotype was recovered from a man younger than 40 with glioma. Some clones in this sample may be carry-over from other donors' samples. The material sequenced was PBMCs, taken from a glioma patient whose treatment included an IDH1 peptide vaccine. CDR3: CASRGGGSGNTIYF. CDR3 nucleotides: TGTGCCAGCAGAGGGGGCGGATCTGGAAACACCATATATTTT.